The present T cell receptor (beta chain) was sequenced within a study of OX40 agonist ivuxolimab in advanced cancers. Overall study context: Participants could have had prior anti-PD-1, anti-PD-L1 or anti-CTLA-4 therapy, and 40% had some. Partial responses were observed in three patients, of whom one had hepatocellular carcinoma and two had cutaneous melanoma. Overall study results and limits: Dosing at 0.1 to 3.0 mg/kg was accompanied by clonal expansion of CD4+ and CD8+ blood T cells by week 6.

This CDR3 has 14 amino acids. Between the trimmed V and J ends, which lost 6 bases and 1 base, there was a span of 10 bases. Per germline, CDR1 MDHEN and CDR2 SYDVKM. Only in-frame clones appear in the TCRdb table, and some are missing; sequencing was by immunoSEQ multiplex PCR. The sample consists of roughly 120,000 clones, 85% to 95% of them appearing once. It was autoimmune disease history or systemic immunosuppression that excluded patients. With respect to this clone: The antigen remains undetermined.

This clonotype was sampled from an adult with an advanced solid tumor such as melanoma, head and neck, liver or kidney cancer. The sequencing used CD4+ or CD8+ T cells sorted from blood, collected in a trial of the OX40 agonist ivuxolimab. The V gene is TRBV28, the J gene TRBJ1-3, with no clear D. CDR3 loop: CASSLSWSGNTIYF. The CDR3 bases are TGTGCCAGCAGCCTTAGCTGGTCTGGAAACACCATATATTTT.